Listed here are 24 T cell receptor beta chains from one sample, sequenced in a study of control samples from healthy donors and cancer patients. Libraries were prepared by immunoSEQ multiplex PCR; TCRdb keeps only in-frame clonotypes and omits some of them. The sample consists of about 82,000 clones, approximately 89% of them appearing once. Sample: blood. The receptors derive from a man aged 50 or older in good health.

The genes are TRBV6-5 and TRBJ2-3, with D hard to call. The ends were cut back, 8 bases at V and 0 bases at J, with 3 bases in the middle. Germline loops: CDR1 MNHEY, CDR2 SVGAGI. The CDR3 runs to 11 residues. CDR3 in amino acids: CASHSTDTQYF. The CDR3, as DNA: TGTGCCAGCCATAGCACAGATACGCAGTATTTT.

The chain carries TRBV2 and TRBJ1-2, with a weak D call TRBD1 (5 bases). The germline gives CDR1 SNHLY, CDR2 FYNNEI. V lost 0 bases, J lost 7 bases, and 15 bases lay in between. The CDR3 consists of 15 residues. CDR3 coding DNA: TGTGCCAGCAGTGAAGCGCTGGGTTGGGGGATTGGCTACACCTTC. This translates into CASSEALGWGIGYTF.

The chain joins TRBV9 to TRBJ2-1; weak D call: TRBD1 (6 bases). Germline CDR1 is SGDLS and CDR2 is YYNGEE. The CDR3 is 15 amino acids. V lost 0 bases to trimming and J lost 2 bases, with 9 bases between them. DNA of the CDR3: TGTGCCAGCAGCGTAGCAGGGGCGGCCTACAATGAGCAGTTCTTC. As protein: CASSVAGAAYNEQFF.

The chain employs TRBV11-3 and TRBJ2-3, with a weak D call TRBD2 (6 bases). Trimming removed 5 bases at V and 0 bases at J, with 15 bases between. This CDR3 is built from 16 residues. Germline CDR1 SGHNT, CDR2 YENEEA. CDR3 residues: CASSTGGFGSTDTQYF. The CDR3 nucleotides are TGTGCCAGCAGCACAGGAGGGTTTGGGAGCACAGATACGCAGTATTTT.

The chain combines TRBV30 with TRBJ1-5; 7 nucleotides align to TRBD1. The ends lost 4 bases at V and 7 bases at J; junction bases unmatched: 13. The CDR3 runs 15 residues. Germline lookup yields CDR1 GTSNPN and CDR2 SVGIG (reference sequence). The CDR3: CAWTGSTGVTQPQHF. For the CDR3, the DNA is TGTGCCTGGACGGGATCTACAGGGGTAACCCAGCCCCAGCATTTT.

V usage is TRBV4-2 and J usage is TRBJ1-2, with TRBD1 as a possible D gene (5 bases). Germline assignment: CDR1 LGHNA and CDR2 YNFKEQ. CDR3 size: 13 residues. The V end lost 5 bases, the J end lost 4 bases, and 11 bases lay between the germline ends. The CDR3 is CASSETGFYGYTF. The CDR3 region has the DNA TGTGCCAGCAGCGAAACAGGCTTCTATGGCTACACCTTC.

A single count supports this clone. The rearrangement links TRBV7-3 to TRBJ2-3; 7 bases map to TRBD2. Losses at the gene ends were 1 base for V and 7 bases for J; bases not matched to a gene: 5. In germline, CDR1 is SGHTA, CDR2 FQGTGA. The CDR3 is 14 residues long. CDR3 DNA: TGTGCCAGCAGCTTAATGGCGGGAGCAAATACGCAGTATTTT. Translating it yields CASSLMAGANTQYF.

The chain recombines TRBV2 with TRBJ1-1, with D perhaps TRBD1 (6 bases). V lost 2 bases and J lost 7, with 14 bases in between. The CDR3 contains 14 residues. Germline loops: CDR1 SNHLY, CDR2 FYNNEI. CDR3 in DNA: TGTGCCAGCAGTGAAAACTGGGGGCGCGTTGAAGCTTTCTTT. This translates into CASSENWGRVEAFF.

The chain combines TRBV6-4 with TRBJ1-2, with 12 bases aligning to TRBD1. The V gene's germline CDR1 is MRHNA and CDR2 SNTAGT. V shed 8 bases and J 6 bases; nucleotides not matched to a gene: 7. CDR3 length: 14 amino acids. CDR3 sequence reads: CASAPGQGADGYTF. CDR3 sequence (DNA): TGTGCCAGCGCTCCGGGACAGGGGGCAGATGGCTACACCTTC.

This sequence joins TRBV25-1 and TRBJ2-5, with D unresolved. The V end lost 5 bases, the J end lost 1 base, and 11 bases lay between the germline ends. This CDR3 has 14 residues. Germline values: CDR1 MGHDK, CDR2 SYGVNS. CDR3 loop: CASSSFQSQETQYF. CDR3 DNA: TGTGCCAGCAGTAGTTTCCAGTCCCAAGAGACCCAGTACTTC.

This clone was found once. The V gene is TRBV3-1 (or the pseudogene TRBV3-2), the J gene TRBJ2-7, with D possibly matching TRBD1 (6 bases). V shed 0 bases and J shed 12 bases, with 12 bases lying between them. The CDR3 length is 12 residues. CDR1 and CDR2 (germline): LGHDT, YNNKEL (reference sequence). CDR3 sequence: CASSQESRGLYF. DNA of the CDR3: TGTGCCAGCAGCCAAGAAAGCAGGGGTTTGTACTTC.

The rearrangement uses TRBV4-1 and TRBJ2-1, with D uncertain. Germline lookup yields CDR1 MGHRA and CDR2 YSYEKL. This CDR3 region has 12 residues. V lost 1 base, J lost 10 bases, and 8 bases lay in between. This CDR3 reads CASSQGSQEQFF. CDR3 sequence (DNA): TGCGCCAGCAGCCAAGGATCCCAAGAGCAGTTCTTC.

The J gene is TRBJ2-1, the V gene TRBV7-2; 11 nucleotides agree with TRBD2. The junction had 8 bases not matched to a gene; V was cut back by 4 bases and J by 9 bases. This CDR3 spans 15 amino acids. The germline V gene encodes CDR1 SGHTA and CDR2 FQGNSA. The CDR3 DNA is TGTGCCAGCAGCTCGGGACTAGCGGTCTTCTCTGAGCAGTTCTTC. Translation: CASSSGLAVFSEQFF.

V is TRBV2 and J is TRBJ2-1, with 13 bases fitting TRBD2. V lost 6 bases to trimming and J lost 6 bases; unmatched junction nucleotides: 8. Germline V gene data show CDR1 as SNHLY and CDR2 as FYNNEI. The CDR3 covers 16 residues. The CDR3 loop reads CASRELAGGNVNEQFF. The CDR3 coding sequence is TGTGCCAGCAGAGAACTAGCGGGAGGGAATGTCAATGAGCAGTTCTTC.

The rearrangement links TRBV5-1 to TRBJ2-7; D tentatively fits TRBD1 or TRBD2 (5 bases each). CDR3 length equals 15 residues. In germline, CDR1 is SGHRS, CDR2 YFSETQ. V lost 0 bases to trimming and J lost 12 bases, with 22 bases between them. CDR3 residues: CASSLAGTSTSVRYF. The CDR3 DNA is TGCGCCAGCAGCTTGGCGGGGACCTCTACCAGCGTCAGGTACTTC.

CDR3 amino acids: CASSEGRADHSLEQYF. As DNA, the CDR3 is TGTGCCAGCAGTGAAGGTCGAGCGGACCACTCCCTCGAGCAGTACTTC. This chain connects TRBV6-1 to TRBJ2-7; maybe TRBD2 (5 bases). The ends were cut back, 1 base at V and 6 bases at J, with 19 bases in the middle. In germline, CDR1 is MNHNS, CDR2 SASEGT. The CDR3 is 16 amino acids.

This sequence joins TRBV19 and TRBJ2-7; the match to TRBD2 covers 8 bases. The CDR3 consists of 14 residues. Per the germline V gene, CDR1 is LNHDA and CDR2 is SQIVND (reference sequence). V lost 6 bases to trimming and J lost 3 bases; unmatched junction nucleotides: 7. In nucleotides, the CDR3 is TGTGCCAGTAGCCCCATAGCGGGAAGCTACGAGCAGTACTTC. This encodes CASSPIAGSYEQYF.

This chain connects TRBV19 to TRBJ1-2; TRBD1 might be the D (6 bases). The CDR3 is 15 residues long. The V gene's germline CDR1 is LNHDA and CDR2 SQIVND (reference sequence). The V end lost 2 bases, the J end lost 5 bases, and 15 bases lay between the germline ends. The CDR3 DNA reads TGTGCCAGTAGTATATGGACAGCGGGGCTTTATGGCTACACCTTC. Amino acid sequence: CASSIWTAGLYGYTF.

This clone was seen a single time. The chain recombines TRBV4-1 with TRBJ2-7, with 9 bases identical to TRBD1. The CDR3 contains 15 residues. Germline V lookup: CDR1 MGHRA, CDR2 YSYEKL. Germline trimming cut 3 bases from V and 5 bases from J; bases unmatched to any gene: 8. CDR3: CASSQYGTGQNEQYV. The CDR3 region has the DNA TGCGCCAGCAGCCAGTACGGGACAGGGCAAAACGAGCAGTACGTC.

The rearrangement joins TRBV11-2 to TRBJ2-1; 7 positions agree with TRBD1. After removal of 0 bases from V and 7 bases from J, the junction contained 9 bases not matched to a gene. The CDR3 is made up of 16 amino acids. The V gene's germline CDR1 is SGHAT and CDR2 FQNNGV. The CDR3 protein is CASSLDQGVEGNEQFF. The CDR3 nucleotides are TGTGCCAGCAGCTTAGATCAGGGGGTCGAGGGGAATGAGCAGTTCTTC.

This clone was counted a few times. This chain joins TRBV9 and TRBJ1-6; the match to TRBD1 covers 9 bases. V lost 3 bases and J lost 10; bases outside the gene matches: 5. CDR1 and CDR2 (germline): SGDLS, YYNGEE. The CDR3 loop spans 14 amino acids. CDR3 sequence reads: CASSAGTGKSPLHF. The CDR3 DNA reads TGTGCCAGCAGCGCAGGGACAGGGAAATCACCCCTCCACTTT.

This clone was observed a handful of times. The CDR3 DNA is TGTGCCAGCAGCTTAGGATGGCAGGGCTACGAGCAGTACTTC. This sequence encodes CASSLGWQGYEQYF. V usage is TRBV7-2 and J usage is TRBJ2-7, with D possibly TRBD1 on 5 matching bases. Germline-derived CDR1 and CDR2 are SGHTA and FQGNSA. V gave up 1 base and J gave up 3 bases, with 10 bases separating them. The CDR3 sequence is 14 residues long.

The chain recombines TRBV2 with TRBJ2-7; 14 nucleotides align to TRBD2. Germline-derived CDR1 and CDR2 are SNHLY and FYNNEI. This CDR3 region has 15 residues. Trimming removed 5 bases from V and 7 bases from J; junction bases left unmatched: 7. CDR3 bases: TGTGCCAGCAGTTCTCCGGGACTAGCGGGAGAGGAGCAGTACTTC. This codes for CASSSPGLAGEEQYF.

The rearrangement links TRBV21-1 to TRBJ1-4. TRBV21-1 is a pseudogene locus. The CDR3 runs 17 residues. CDR3 loop: CASSKRLQGGSNEKLFF. For the CDR3, the DNA is TGTGCCAGCAGCAAACGGTTGCAAGGCGGAAGTAATGAAAAACTGTTTTTT.